Listed below are T cell receptor beta chains from one sample, sequenced in a study of T cell repertoires in cytomegalovirus infection. TCRdb itself ran the reads through MiXCR, one entry per CDR3 protein. The sample contains 20,000 or so distinct CDR3 sequences, approximately 24% of which appear only once. These TCRs' antigens remain unknown. The sample in question was CD8+ T cells from cultured PBMCs, obtained from culture after CMV antigen stimulation. These receptors all come from a human donor in good health (CMV status not recorded). Some clones in this sample may be carry-over from other donors' samples. CDR3s include the opening cysteine and the closing phenylalanine or tryptophan. Each record gives: J gene, clone size, D gene, V gene, CDR3 protein, CDR3 DNA. D genes are given only for firm matches. Size values are once, few and many counts, or a class for expanded clones, and some rows have none.

TRBJ2-7,-,-,TRBV6-2/TRBV6-3,CASSYSDEQYF,TGTGCCAGCAGTTACTCTGACGAGCAGTACTTC
TRBJ1-2,few,-,TRBV12-3/TRBV12-4,CASSAGDYGYTF,TGTGCCAGTTCGGCGGGTGACTATGGCTACACCTTC
TRBJ2-2,-,-,TRBV10-3,CAISESGGAANTGELFF,TGTGCCATCAGTGAGTCGGGGGGGGCTGCGAACACCGGGGAGCTGTTTTTT
TRBJ2-7,many,-,TRBV12-3/TRBV12-4,CASSFGGTYEQYF,TGTGCCAGCAGTTTTGGGGGGACCTACGAGCAGTACTTC
TRBJ2-7,-,-,TRBV2,CASTGVLGYEQYF,TGTGCCAGTACAGGAGTCCTGGGGTACGAGCAGTACTTC
TRBJ1-2,few,TRBD1,TRBV9,CASSGINGQGLLGYTF,TGTGCCAGCAGCGGAATCAATGGACAGGGGCTCTTGGGCTACACCTTC
TRBJ2-1,many,-,TRBV4-3,CASSPGATYNEQFF,TGCGCCAGCAGCCCGGGGGCAACATACAATGAGCAGTTCTTC
TRBJ1-1,-,-,TRBV29-1,CSVYGTVNTEAFF,TGCAGCGTCTACGGGACTGTGAACACTGAAGCTTTCTTT
TRBJ2-2,few,-,TRBV27,CASSFNTGELFF,TGTGCCAGCAGTTTTAACACCGGGGAGCTGTTTTTT
TRBJ1-5,few,-,TRBV20-1,CSAKGQGNQPQHF,TGCAGTGCTAAAGGGCAGGGCAATCAGCCCCAGCATTTT
TRBJ2-1,few,TRBD1,TRBV7-8,CASSLVPRGNSYNEQFF,TGTGCCAGCAGCTTAGTTCCCAGGGGGAACTCCTACAATGAGCAGTTCTTC
TRBJ2-3,-,TRBD1,TRBV7-6,CASSPLRDRVGGMDTQYF,TGTGCCAGCAGCCCCCTGAGAGACAGGGTTGGGGGAATGGATACGCAGTATTTT